The 25 T cell receptor beta chains in this list originate from one sample, sequenced in a study of blood T cells in healthy people across ages. With a J-beta primer mix and a sample-barcoded 5' primer, a second PCR ran roughly 7 to 11 cycles. TCRdb itself ran the 5' RACE reads through MiXCR, one entry per CDR3 protein. Among nearly 800,000 distinct CDR3 sequences, more than 55% were seen once, and the ten largest hold 25% to 30%. The specimen was blood. These receptors originate from a man aged 40-50 years in good health.

This clonotype was seen a handful of times. The gene calls are TRBV28 and TRBJ1-2, with D perhaps TRBD1 (5 bases). Germline V gives CDR1 MDHEN, CDR2 SYDVKM. The V and J ends lost 3 bases and 3 bases respectively, with 5 bases between them. The CDR3 spans 12 residues. The CDR3 sequence: CASSFRDYGYTF. The CDR3, as DNA: TGTGCCAGCAGTTTCAGGGACTATGGCTACACCTTC.

The chain is built from TRBV28 and TRBJ2-2, with D unclear. This CDR3 has 13 amino acids. Trimming removed 7 bases from V and 6 bases from J, with 12 bases in between. Germline V gene sequence: CDR1 MDHEN, CDR2 SYDVKM. DNA for the CDR3: TGTGCCAGCATTAACCTGGTGTCCGGGGAGCTGTTTTTT. Residues: CASINLVSGELFF. Complete variable domain (other parts from reference TRBV28 and TRBJ2-2): DVKVTQSSRYLVKRTGEKVFLECVQDMDHENMFWYRQDPGLGLRLIYFSYDVKMKEKGDIPEGYSVSREKKERFSLILESASTNQTSMYLCASINLVSGELFFGEGSRLTVL.

This clonotype was counted only a few times. This chain joins TRBV7-2 and TRBJ2-5; the D gene is possibly TRBD2 (5 bases). The CDR3 covers 16 residues. Germline CDR1 is SGHTA and CDR2 is FQGNSA. Trimming removed 0 bases from V and 2 bases from J, with 13 bases in between. CDR3 sequence reads: CASSLAFAGEQETQYF. The DNA of the CDR3 is TGTGCCAGCAGCTTAGCTTTCGCCGGGGAACAAGAGACCCAGTACTTC.

The chain has TRBV7-8 and TRBJ2-7, with D possibly being TRBD2 (6 bases). The J call is doubtful: the DNA matches TRBJ2-5 better. CDR3 length equals 16 residues. Germline CDR1 is SGHVS and CDR2 is FQNEAQ. The CDR3 nucleotides are TGTGCCAGCAGCTTACTCGGCGGGAAATCAGGGGAGACCCAGTACTTC. This codes for CASSLLGGKSGETQYF.

The CDR3 sequence is CASITVTNEKLFF. The CDR3 coding sequence is TGTGCCAGCATCACAGTAACTAATGAAAAACTGTTTTTT. V usage is TRBV2 and J usage is TRBJ1-4; D gene uncertain. The CDR3 loop spans 13 amino acids. V gave up 7 bases and J gave up 1 base, with 7 bases separating them. Per germline, CDR1 SNHLY and CDR2 FYNNEI. The full variable domain, in which reference TRBV2 and TRBJ1-4 provide the parts outside the CDR3, is EPEVTQTPSHQVTQMGQEVILRCVPISNHLYFYWYRQILGQKVEFLVSFYNNEISEKSEIFDDQFSVERPDGSNFTLKIRSTKLEDSAMYFCASITVTNEKLFFGSGTQLSVL.

This sequence joins TRBV20-1 and TRBJ2-1; the match to TRBD2 covers 9 bases. The V gene's germline CDR1 is DFQATT and CDR2 SNEGSKA (reference sequence). The junction had 3 bases not matched to a gene; V was cut back by 1 base and J by 5 bases. CDR3 length: 14 residues. The CDR3 region is CSARGLAAHNEQFF. The CDR3 DNA is TGCAGTGCTAGAGGACTAGCGGCCCACAATGAGCAGTTCTTC.

V usage is TRBV7-6 and J usage is TRBJ2-7; no firm D call. The germline gives CDR1 SGHVS, CDR2 FNYEAQ. V lost 5 bases to trimming and J lost 3 bases, with 14 bases between them. The CDR3 contains 14 residues. CDR3 protein: CASSRKVGDYEQYF. In nucleotides, the CDR3 is TGTGCCAGCAGCCGAAAAGTTGGAGACTACGAGCAGTACTTC.

This clonotype has just a few counts. The V call is TRBV5-1, the J call TRBJ2-7, with 7 bases identical to TRBD1. CDR1 and CDR2 (germline): SGHRS, YFSETQ. The CDR3 runs to 15 residues. V was clipped by 0 bases and J by 3 bases; unmatched bases: 6. CDR3 sequence reads: CASSLELQGSYEQYF. Written as DNA, the CDR3 is TGCGCCAGCAGCTTGGAATTACAGGGGAGCTACGAGCAGTACTTC.

The chain carries TRBV9 and TRBJ1-2; D may be TRBD1 (5 bases). The CDR3 is 15 amino acids. V lost 5 bases to trimming and J lost 0 bases, with 14 bases between them. Germline V gives CDR1 SGDLS, CDR2 YYNGEE. The CDR3 sequence is CASSGGHEANYGYTF. The CDR3 coding sequence is TGTGCCAGCAGTGGCGGACACGAAGCTAACTATGGCTACACCTTC.

V is TRBV7-2 and J is TRBJ1-6, with D perhaps TRBD1 (5 bases). The V end was cut by 0 bases, the J end by 10 bases, with 13 bases between. The length of the CDR3 is 15 residues. Germline V gene lookup returns CDR1 SGHTA and CDR2 FQGNSA. In nucleotides, the CDR3 is TGTGCCAGCAGCTTAGCGTCCGGGGGTGAATCACCCCTCCACTTT. This codes for CASSLASGGESPLHF.

The chain links TRBV15 to TRBJ2-5; maybe TRBD2 (6 bases). The CDR3 sequence is 19 residues long. Germline CDR1 and CDR2: LNHNV and YYDKDF (reference sequence). The germline V and J ends were trimmed by 0 bases and 4 bases, with 24 bases remaining between them. CDR3 in amino acids: CATSRETLGGEGRGETQYF. As DNA, the CDR3 is TGTGCCACCAGCAGAGAGACGCTGGGAGGCGAGGGTCGAGGAGAGACCCAGTACTTC.

V gene TRBV28 combines with J gene TRBJ2-1, with 10 bases identical to TRBD2. The J call could be wrong; TRBJ2-7 is a better fit for the DNA end. In germline, CDR1 is MDHEN, CDR2 SYDVKM. The CDR3 covers 16 residues. Here the CDR3 DNA reads TGTGCCAGCAGTTTTCCCCTTTGGACTAGCGGCTACGAGCAGTACTTC. This sequence encodes CASSFPLWTSGYEQYF.

This chain links TRBV12-3 or TRBV12-4 with TRBJ2-1; D may be TRBD1 (6 bases). The ends were cut back, 7 bases at V and 4 bases at J, with 20 bases in the middle. CDR3 length equals 16 residues. The CDR3 sequence is CASNGPGQPSYNEQFF. The DNA of the CDR3 is TGTGCCAGCAACGGACCGGGACAACCCTCGTACAATGAGCAGTTCTTC.

The rearrangement links TRBV12-3 or TRBV12-4 to TRBJ2-1; 7 bases match TRBD1. The J segment lost 0 bases and the V segment lost 6 bases, leaving 2 bases of the junction unmatched. The CDR3 totals 14 residues. The CDR3, as DNA: TGTGCCAGCAGGGACAGGAGCTCCTACAATGAGCAGTTCTTC. Amino acid sequence: CASRDRSSYNEQFF.

This rearrangement joins TRBV7-9 to TRBJ2-1, with a possible D match to TRBD2 (6 bases). This CDR3 has 14 amino acids. V lost 11 bases and J 4 bases, leaving 18 bases between the germline ends. Germline V lookup: CDR1 SEHNR, CDR2 FQNEAQ (reference sequence). The CDR3 here is CARMRDSLYNEQFF. CDR3 bases: TGTGCCCGCATGCGGGACTCCCTATACAATGAGCAGTTCTTC.

This rearrangement joins TRBV29-1 to TRBJ2-5; TRBD1 is a possible D gene (6 bases). The CDR3 consists of 13 residues. Trimming cost V 7 bases and J 4 bases, with 16 bases left between them. Germline assignment: CDR1 SQVTM and CDR2 ANQGSEA. CDR3 nucleotides: TGCAGCGCTAGAAACAGGGAAGGAGAGACCCAGTACTTC. Translating gives CSARNREGETQYF.

The CDR3 DNA reads TGTGCCAGCAGCCCCCGGGACAGAAACTTGTATGGCTACACCTTC. Encoded protein: CASSPRDRNLYGYTF. The rearrangement uses TRBV3-1 and TRBJ1-2; 7 bases map to TRBD1. This CDR3 region has 15 residues. The ends lost 4 bases at V and 5 bases at J; junction bases unmatched: 10. Per germline, CDR1 LGHDT and CDR2 YNNKEL (reference sequence).

The chain has TRBV28 and TRBJ1-6; D gene unclear. V lost 5 bases to trimming and J lost 1 base, with 12 bases between them. The CDR3 is made up of 16 amino acids. Germline CDR1 reads MDHEN; CDR2 reads SYDVKM. The CDR3 bases are TGTGCCAGCAGTGTCAGGCCCGGGTCCTATAATTCACCCCTCCACTTT. This sequence encodes CASSVRPGSYNSPLHF.

This rearrangement joins TRBV7-9 to TRBJ2-5, with 9 bases aligning to TRBD2. The germline V gene has CDR1 SEHNR and CDR2 FQNEAQ (reference sequence). The CDR3 is 17 residues long. V shed 5 bases and J 1 base; nucleotides not matched to a gene: 11. DNA for the CDR3: TGTGCCAGCAGCCCCGCGGGCCGACTAGCGGTCCAAGAGACCCAGTACTTC. Its protein is CASSPAGRLAVQETQYF. Using reference TRBV7-9 and TRBJ2-5 for the parts outside the CDR3, the full variable domain is DTGVSQNPRHKITKRGQNVTFRCDPISEHNRLYWYRQTLGQGPEFLTYFQNEAQLEKSRLLSDRFSAERPKGSFSTLEIQRTEQGDSAMYLCASSPAGRLAVQETQYFGPGTRLLVL.

The chain recombines TRBV15 with TRBJ1-5, with a tentative D call TRBD1 (5 bases). Trimming left V 4 bases short and J 9 bases short, with 13 bases between. The germline V gene encodes CDR1 LNHNV and CDR2 YYDKDF (reference sequence). The CDR3 covers 13 residues. CDR3 DNA: TGTGCCACCAGCAAAGGGGATTTCGGGCCCCAGCATTTT. Encoded protein: CATSKGDFGPQHF.

The V call is TRBV4-1, the J call TRBJ2-1; D remains ambiguous. V was pared by 1 base and J by 7 bases, with 5 bases between. The germline CDR1 and CDR2 sequences are MGHRA and YSYEKL. The CDR3 is 12 residues long. In DNA, the CDR3 is TGCGCCAGCAGCCAAGCGGAGAATGAGCAGTTCTTC. Translation: CASSQAENEQFF.

The V call is TRBV6-5, the J call TRBJ2-5, with TRBD1 matching over 7 bases. The CDR3 is made up of 14 amino acids. The germline CDR1 and CDR2 sequences are MNHEY and SVGAGI. J lost 5 bases, V lost 4 bases, and 7 bases had no gene match. This CDR3 reads CASSSTGSGETQYF. CDR3 in DNA: TGTGCCAGCAGTTCGACAGGGAGTGGGGAGACCCAGTACTTC.

V is TRBV7-9 and J is TRBJ1-1; unclear D gene. Trimming removed 1 base at V and 1 base at J, with 4 bases between. The CDR3 extends over 13 amino acids. Germline V CDR1 and CDR2: SEHNR, FQNEAQ (reference sequence). Here the CDR3 DNA reads TGTGCCAGCAGCTTAGACGCGAACACTGAAGCTTTCTTT. This translates into CASSLDANTEAFF.

The gene calls are TRBV4-2 and TRBJ2-7; the D gene is possibly TRBD2 (7 bases). CDR1 LGHNA and CDR2 YNFKEQ come from the germline V gene. The CDR3 extends over 15 amino acids. With 4 bases removed from V and 3 bases from J, the gap between germline ends came to 16 bases. CDR3 nucleotides: TGTGCCAGCAGCCTAGATCTGGGAGGGGGCTACGAGCAGTACTTC. Amino acid sequence: CASSLDLGGGYEQYF.

This clonotype has a count of ten or more. The CDR3 sequence: CSARAVGDEQYF. CDR3 DNA: TGCAGTGCTAGAGCCGTCGGGGACGAGCAGTACTTC. The chain employs TRBV20-1 and TRBJ2-7; D might be TRBD2 (5 bases). Germline CDR1 DFQATT, CDR2 SNEGSKA (reference sequence). Between the trimmed V and J ends, which lost 1 base and 5 bases, there was a span of 9 bases. The CDR3 is 12 amino acids.